Presented here are 32 T cell receptor beta chains from one specimen sequenced in a study of technical replicates of blood from several donors. Here immunoSEQ multiplex PCR was the method, and the copy in TCRdb shows in-frame clones only, minus some. The sample includes some 80,000 clones, 95% to 97% of them seen just once. The sample consisted of T cells isolated from PBMCs. These TCRs come from a human donor in good health.

This clone was detected once. The chain joins TRBV7-6 to TRBJ1-5; 9 bases fit TRBD1. Germline V lookup: CDR1 SGHVS, CDR2 FNYEAQ. The CDR3 runs to 16 residues. V was pared by 5 bases and J by 1 base, with 6 bases of the junction left unmatched. This CDR3 is CASSPLTGGSNQPQHF. The CDR3 DNA follows: TGTGCCAGCAGCCCGCTGACAGGGGGAAGCAATCAGCCCCAGCATTTT.

Details on this clone: Distinct nucleotide sequences in the sample also encode this CDR3. CDR3 in DNA: TGTGCCAGCAGCTTCGGGGGGAACTCCTACAATGAGCAGTTCTTC. This gives the protein CASSFGGNSYNEQFF. The J gene is TRBJ2-1, the V gene TRBV11-3, with 7 bases identical to TRBD2. The length of the CDR3 is 15 residues. V dropped 3 bases and J dropped 0; count of bases not matched to a gene: 2. Germline-derived CDR1 and CDR2 are SGHNT and YENEEA.

The V call is TRBV7-9, the J call TRBJ2-1; D is unclear. The V end was cut by 7 bases, the J end by 10 bases, with 20 bases between. Germline V gives CDR1 SEHNR, CDR2 FQNEAQ (reference sequence). There are 14 residues in the CDR3. The CDR3 is CASIPFGLVLEQFF. The CDR3 nucleotides are TGTGCCAGCATTCCATTTGGGCTGGTCCTGGAGCAGTTCTTC.

The chain couples TRBV9 to TRBJ2-5, with D hard to call. Germline V gene sequence: CDR1 SGDLS, CDR2 YYNGEE. The CDR3 covers 11 residues. V was cut by 4 bases and J by 10 bases, with 11 bases left in between. For the CDR3, the DNA is TGTGCCAGCAGCCCTCGGAGTTTCCAGTACTTC. This encodes CASSPRSFQYF.

The V gene is TRBV4-1, the J gene TRBJ1-2; 7 bases fit TRBD1. This CDR3 has 14 residues. From germline, CDR1 is MGHRA and CDR2 YSYEKL. J was trimmed by 7 bases and V by 3 bases; bases with no gene match: 8. CDR3 in DNA: TGCGCCAGCAGCCAGGGAACAGGGGTTCGTGGCTACACCTTC. Amino acids: CASSQGTGVRGYTF.

The CDR3 coding sequence is TGTGCCAGCAGCTTACAGGTTTCGAACACTGAAGCTTTCTTT. Its translation is CASSLQVSNTEAFF. This sequence joins TRBV7-9 and TRBJ1-1, with unresolved D. The V and J ends lost 2 bases and 1 base respectively, with 8 bases between them. CDR1 is SEHNR, CDR2 FQNEAQ, per germline (reference sequence). The length of the CDR3 is 14 residues.

The rearrangement joins TRBV15 to TRBJ2-1; TRBD1 is a possible D gene (5 bases). This CDR3 region has 12 residues. The V end was cut by 5 bases, the J end by 12 bases, with 14 bases between. CDR1 is LNHNV and CDR2 is YYDKDF in the germline V gene (reference sequence). The CDR3 spells CATSGAHDTQFF. CDR3 DNA: TGTGCCACCAGCGGGGCCCATGATACGCAGTTCTTC.

The chain uses TRBV7-9 and TRBJ1-1, with D possibly TRBD1 on 5 matching bases. Deletions cut 3 bases from V and 3 bases from J, with 5 bases between. There are 12 residues in the CDR3. Germline V gene lookup returns CDR1 SEHNR and CDR2 FQNEAQ (reference sequence). CDR3 in DNA: TGTGCCAGCAGCTTCAGGGACACTGAAGCTTTCTTT. Translating gives CASSFRDTEAFF.

The V gene is TRBV27, the J gene TRBJ2-1; TRBD2 aligns across 7 bases. V was pared by 4 bases and J by 2 bases, with 11 bases of the junction left unmatched. The CDR3 length is 17 residues. Germline V lookup: CDR1 MNHEY, CDR2 SMNVEV (reference sequence). CDR3 loop: CASSSISRTRAYNEQFF. CDR3 sequence (DNA): TGTGCCAGCAGTTCAATTAGTCGGACTAGAGCCTACAATGAGCAGTTCTTC.

The chain is built from TRBV2 and TRBJ2-5; D remains ambiguous. CDR1 and CDR2 (germline): SNHLY, FYNNEI. The CDR3 runs to 13 residues. The germline V and J ends were trimmed by 3 bases and 3 bases, with 8 bases remaining between them. This CDR3 is CASSDSRKETQYF. The CDR3 bases are TGTGCCAGCAGTGACTCTAGGAAAGAGACCCAGTACTTC.

The genes are TRBV27 and TRBJ2-7; TRBD2 matches 10 bases. V shed 6 bases, J shed 4 bases, and the junction held 3 bases outside the gene matches. CDR3 length equals 13 residues. CDR1 is MNHEY and CDR2 is SMNVEV in the germline V gene (reference sequence). The CDR3 here is CASRGLATYEQYF. As DNA, the CDR3 is TGTGCCAGCAGGGGACTAGCGACTTACGAGCAGTACTTC.

The chain is built from TRBV5-6 and TRBJ1-5, with unresolved D. Germline V gene lookup returns CDR1 SGHDT and CDR2 YYEEEE. The germline V and J ends were trimmed by 1 base and 9 bases, with 14 bases remaining between them. The CDR3 spans 14 residues. CDR3 in DNA: TGTGCCAGCAGCTTGAGGACTCTGGAACGGCCCCAGCATTTT. Translated, it gives CASSLRTLERPQHF.

The rearrangement links TRBV5-4 to TRBJ2-7; 10 nucleotides line up with TRBD2. This CDR3 contains 16 residues. Germline lookup yields CDR1 SGHNT and CDR2 YYREEE (reference sequence). Trimming removed 4 bases from V and 3 bases from J; junction bases left unmatched: 10. The CDR3 protein is CASSEAGGGQNYEQYF. The CDR3 region has the DNA TGTGCCAGCAGCGAAGCGGGGGGGGGACAGAACTACGAGCAGTACTTC.

The chain combines TRBV15 with TRBJ2-1; perhaps TRBD1 as D (8 bases). With 1 base removed from V and 5 bases from J, the gap between germline ends came to 15 bases. The CDR3 spans 16 residues. Per the germline V gene, CDR1 is LNHNV and CDR2 is YYDKDF (reference sequence). The CDR3 nucleotides read TGTGCCACCAGCAGAGCCGGGACAGGACTAGACAATGAGCAGTTCTTC. This gives the protein CATSRAGTGLDNEQFF.

J is TRBJ2-7 and V is TRBV27, with 8 bases matching TRBD2. Trimming took 7 bases from V and 3 from J; bases not matched to a gene: 8. The CDR3 extends over 14 amino acids. Per germline, CDR1 MNHEY and CDR2 SMNVEV (reference sequence). CDR3 sequence reads: CASTGSGKGYEQYF. CDR3 nucleotides: TGTGCCAGCACTGGTAGCGGGAAGGGCTACGAGCAGTACTTC.

The chain couples TRBV19 to TRBJ2-5; 7 bases match TRBD1. CDR1 and CDR2 (germline): LNHDA, SQIVND (reference sequence). The CDR3 consists of 16 residues. Unmatched junction bases numbered 7, after V lost 3 bases and J lost 0 bases. The CDR3 nucleotides read TGTGCCAGTAGTATGATGGGACAGTTGTACCAAGAGACCCAGTACTTC. Encoded protein: CASSMMGQLYQETQYF.

This chain uses TRBV29-1 with TRBJ1-5, with 7 bases lining up with TRBD1. Germline V gene sequence: CDR1 SQVTM, CDR2 ANQGSEA. The CDR3 has 13 residues. V was clipped by 4 bases and J by 3 bases; unmatched bases: 3. CDR3 sequence: CSVVTGSNQPQHF. In DNA, the CDR3 is TGCAGCGTTGTGACAGGGTCCAATCAGCCCCAGCATTTT. Full variable domain (rest looked up from reference TRBV29-1 and TRBJ1-5): SAVISQKPSRDICQRGTSLTIQCQVDSQVTMMFWYRQQPGQSLTLIATANQGSEATYESGFVIDKFPISRPNLTFSTLTVSNMSPEDSSIYLCSVVTGSNQPQHFGDGTRLSIL.

The chain joins TRBV6-1 to TRBJ2-1, with 7 bases that match TRBD1. Trimming removed 0 bases from V and 4 bases from J; junction bases left unmatched: 9. The CDR3 length is 17 residues. Germline lookup yields CDR1 MNHNS and CDR2 SASEGT. This CDR3 reads CASSEAMGQSPYNEQFF. Written as DNA, the CDR3 is TGTGCCAGCAGTGAAGCAATGGGACAGTCTCCTTACAATGAGCAGTTCTTC.

The chain is built from TRBV19 and TRBJ1-2; D uncertain. This CDR3 contains 11 residues. Deletions cut 6 bases from V and 7 bases from J, with 9 bases between. Germline CDR1 is LNHDA and CDR2 is SQIVND (reference sequence). The CDR3 is CASSPGSGYTF. The CDR3 DNA sequence: TGTGCCAGTAGCCCAGGATCTGGCTACACCTTC.

The chain has TRBV7-6 and TRBJ1-3; a possible D gene is TRBD1 (6 bases). CDR1 SGHVS and CDR2 FNYEAQ come from the germline V gene. The CDR3 is made up of 15 amino acids. V gave up 5 bases and J gave up 0 bases, with 11 bases separating them. CDR3 amino acids: CASSPDRSSGNTIYF. The CDR3 DNA follows: TGTGCCAGCAGCCCTGACAGGAGCTCTGGAAACACCATATATTTT.

The chain joins TRBV7-3 to TRBJ2-2, with a weak D call TRBD1 (5 bases). Trimming took off 4 bases at V and 7 bases at J, with 13 bases between the two ends. The CDR3 runs to 14 residues. Germline V CDR1 and CDR2: SGHTA, FQGTGA. The CDR3 coding sequence is TGTGCCAGCAGCTCGCCAGGGTCTGGCGGGGAGCTGTTTTTT. This codes for CASSSPGSGGELFF.

V and J are TRBV18 and TRBJ1-1; TRBD1 matches at 8 bases. Germline CDR1 KGHSH, CDR2 LQKENI. The ends lost 2 bases at V and 6 bases at J; junction bases unmatched: 8. There are 15 residues in the CDR3. CDR3 nucleotides: TGTGCCAGCTCACCAACGGACAGGGCAATTTCTGAAGCTTTCTTT. Protein: CASSPTDRAISEAFF.

The chain links TRBV19 to TRBJ2-3; D might be TRBD2 (5 bases). V was clipped by 4 bases and J by 2 bases, with 13 bases between them. Germline CDR1 is LNHDA and CDR2 is SQIVND (reference sequence). This CDR3 comprises 15 residues. This CDR3 reads CASSRQRSSTDTQYF. The DNA of the CDR3 is TGTGCCAGTAGTAGGCAGCGGTCTTCCACAGATACGCAGTATTTT.

The chain recombines TRBV7-6 with TRBJ1-1, with TRBD1 matching over 7 bases. The CDR3 covers 13 residues. Losses at the gene ends were 5 bases for V and 7 bases for J; bases not matched to a gene: 7. Germline CDR1 SGHVS, CDR2 FNYEAQ. CDR3 in DNA: TGTGCCAGCAGCATCGCGACAGGGTATGAAGCTTTCTTT. Its translation: CASSIATGYEAFF.

The chain couples TRBV5-1 to TRBJ2-4; possible D gene TRBD1, 5 bases. The CDR3 is 15 residues long. The germline CDR1 and CDR2 sequences are SGHRS and YFSETQ. The V end lost 6 bases, the J end lost 0 bases, and 13 bases lay between the germline ends. DNA of the CDR3: TGCGCCAGCACCCGACAGCCCCTAGCCAAAAACATTCAGTACTTC. As protein: CASTRQPLAKNIQYF.

The genes are TRBV4-1 and TRBJ1-2; D remains ambiguous. V shed 0 bases and J shed 3 bases, with 20 bases lying between them. The CDR3 is made up of 18 amino acids. CDR1 and CDR2 from the germline V gene are MGHRA and YSYEKL. Written as DNA, the CDR3 is TGCGCCAGCAGCCAAGATCAGTCAGGACTTTCCCGGCACTATGGCTACACCTTC. Encoded protein: CASSQDQSGLSRHYGYTF.

CDR3 protein: CSVEIWGPVYEQYF. The CDR3 nucleotides are TGCAGCGTTGAAATCTGGGGGCCCGTCTACGAGCAGTACTTC. The chain uses TRBV29-1 and TRBJ2-7; perhaps TRBD1 as D (6 bases). The V and J ends lost 2 bases and 3 bases respectively, with 14 bases between them. Germline V lookup: CDR1 SQVTM, CDR2 ANQGSEA. The CDR3 covers 14 residues.

The CDR3 sequence: CASSYKNRGRNYGYTF. In DNA form, the CDR3 reads TGTGCCAGCAGTTACAAAAACAGGGGTAGGAACTATGGCTACACCTTC. The chain links TRBV27 to TRBJ1-2; the match to TRBD1 covers 7 bases. The CDR3 covers 16 residues. The J segment lost 2 bases and the V segment lost 4 bases, leaving 10 bases of the junction unmatched. Germline lookup yields CDR1 MNHEY and CDR2 SMNVEV (reference sequence).

The rearrangement uses TRBV6-5 and TRBJ2-5, with TRBD1 as a possible D gene (6 bases). The V end was cut by 6 bases, the J end by 4 bases, with 15 bases between. The CDR3 covers 14 residues. CDR1 and CDR2 (germline): MNHEY, SVGAGI. The chain's CDR3 is CASSLRGSGETQYF. CDR3 coding DNA: TGTGCCAGCAGCTTAAGGGGGTCGGGAGAGACCCAGTACTTC.

DNA of the CDR3: TGTGCCACCTTGGGGCGGACAGGGGGCTCAGATACGCAGTATTTT. Translation: CATLGRTGGSDTQYF. The genes are TRBV6-1 and TRBJ2-3; 11 bases fit TRBD1. The CDR3 spans 15 residues. Germline CDR1 is MNHNS and CDR2 is SASEGT. Trimming cost V 10 bases and J 4 bases; bases outside gene matches: 10.

The chain combines TRBV11-2 with TRBJ2-7, with 13 bases fitting TRBD2. Looked up from germline, CDR1 is SGHAT and CDR2 is FQNNGV. Trimming took 5 bases from V and 6 from J; bases not matched to a gene: 4. This CDR3 is 14 amino acids long. The CDR3 spells CASSGLAGAGEQYF. The CDR3 region has the DNA TGTGCCAGCAGCGGACTAGCGGGAGCCGGCGAGCAGTACTTC. Full variable domain (outside the CDR3, taken from reference TRBV11-2 and TRBJ2-7): EAGVAQSPRYKIIEKRQSVAFWCNPISGHATLYWYQQILGQGPKLLIQFQNNGVVDDSQLPKDRFSAERLKGVDSTLKIQPAKLEDSAVYLCASSGLAGAGEQYFGPGTRLTVT.

The chain employs TRBV2 and TRBJ2-2; D perhaps matches TRBD2 (6 bases). This CDR3 spans 14 amino acids. V was pared by 8 bases and J by 0 bases, with 10 bases between. Germline loops: CDR1 SNHLY, CDR2 FYNNEI. In DNA form, the CDR3 reads TGTGCCAGCCGGAGCGGGTCGAACACCGGGGAGCTGTTTTTT. It is translated as CASRSGSNTGELFF. The complete variable domain, with remaining parts taken from reference TRBV2 and TRBJ2-2, reads EPEVTQTPSHQVTQMGQEVILRCVPISNHLYFYWYRQILGQKVEFLVSFYNNEISEKSEIFDDQFSVERPDGSNFTLKIRSTKLEDSAMYFCASRSGSNTGELFFGEGSRLTVL.